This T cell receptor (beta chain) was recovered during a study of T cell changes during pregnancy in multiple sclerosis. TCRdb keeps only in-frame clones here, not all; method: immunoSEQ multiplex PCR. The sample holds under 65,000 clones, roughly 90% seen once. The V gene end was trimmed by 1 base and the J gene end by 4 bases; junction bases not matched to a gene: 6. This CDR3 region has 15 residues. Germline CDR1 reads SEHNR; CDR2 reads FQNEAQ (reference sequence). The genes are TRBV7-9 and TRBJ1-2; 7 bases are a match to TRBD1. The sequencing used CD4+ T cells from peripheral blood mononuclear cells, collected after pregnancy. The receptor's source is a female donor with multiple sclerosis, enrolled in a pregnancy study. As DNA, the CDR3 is TGTGCCAGCAGCTTAGTATCTGGGACAGTCTATGGCTACACCTTC. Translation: CASSLVSGTVYGYTF.